Below, 27 T cell receptor beta chains from the same sample are listed, as sequenced in a study of ipilimumab plus nivolumab after autologous stem cell transplantation (dated by TCRdb to the early 2020s). The protocol used for the library was the immunoSEQ multiplex PCR assay. TCRdb stores this immuneACCESS table with in-frame sequences only. Part of the clones is absent; in the studies checked, under half of the shortfall reflects unresolved V genes, and no reason is known for the rest. In all, the sample holds about 25,000 clones, and about 86% of those were seen once. The ten largest clonotypes hold around 5.5% of the sample. This material consisted of PBMCs, taken in a trial of ipilimumab plus nivolumab as post-transplant consolidation. These receptors came from a male donor with diffuse large B-cell lymphoma.

This chain joins TRBV11-2 and TRBJ2-7, with 8 bases fitting TRBD1. V was clipped by 0 bases and J by 5 bases; unmatched bases: 3. This CDR3 contains 14 residues. Germline V gene sequence: CDR1 SGHAT, CDR2 FQNNGV. The CDR3 DNA reads TGTGCCAGCAGCTTAGACAGGGGGCCCCACGAGCAGTACTTC. It translates to CASSLDRGPHEQYF.

This rearrangement joins TRBV7-9 to TRBJ2-3, with TRBD2 matching over 12 bases. Looked up from germline, CDR1 is SEHNR and CDR2 is FQNEAQ (reference sequence). CDR3 size: 18 residues. V was pared by 2 bases and J by 0 bases, with 6 bases of the junction left unmatched. This CDR3 reads CASSLPTSGGPSTDTQYF. The CDR3 DNA is TGTGCCAGCAGCTTACCGACTAGCGGGGGCCCGAGCACAGATACGCAGTATTTT.

The chain recombines TRBV30 with TRBJ1-5; the D gene is possibly TRBD1 (5 bases). Germline CDR1 is GTSNPN and CDR2 is SVGIG (reference sequence). This CDR3 spans 13 amino acids. The V gene lost 3 bases and the J gene lost 2 bases, with 8 bases spanning the gap. The CDR3 sequence: CAWRGGRNQPQHF. CDR3 bases: TGTGCCTGGAGGGGGGGACGCAATCAGCCCCAGCATTTT. Together with reference TRBV30 and TRBJ1-5, the CDR3 gives the full variable domain: SQTIHQWPATLVQPVGSPLSLECTVEGTSNPNLYWYRQAAGRGLQLLFYSVGIGQISSEVPQNLSASRPQDRQFILSSKKLLLSDSGFYLCAWRGGRNQPQHFGDGTRLSIL.

The chain couples TRBV11-2 to TRBJ2-5; TRBD1 matches 9 bases. The J segment lost 3 bases and the V segment lost 5 bases, leaving 7 bases of the junction unmatched. This CDR3 region has 15 residues. Germline V gene data show CDR1 as SGHAT and CDR2 as FQNNGV. CDR3 bases: TGTGCCAGCAGCGGACGACAGGGGGTGAAAGAGACCCAGTACTTC. This gives the protein CASSGRQGVKETQYF.

The rearrangement uses TRBV7-2 and TRBJ2-5; D is undetermined. The DNA end is more similar to TRBJ2-7, so the J call may be wrong. The CDR3 contains 13 residues. In germline, CDR1 is SGHTA, CDR2 FQGNSA. CDR3 sequence reads: CASSLVASYEQYF. Written as DNA, the CDR3 is TGTGCCAGCAGCTTAGTTGCCTCCTACGAGCAGTACTTC.

V gene TRBV7-9 combines with J gene TRBJ1-6; D is unresolved. The V and J ends lost 8 bases and 9 bases respectively, with 11 bases between them. In germline, CDR1 is SEHNR, CDR2 FQNEAQ (reference sequence). The CDR3 is 12 residues long. This CDR3 reads CASDVRVSPLHF. The CDR3 DNA is TGTGCCAGCGACGTAAGGGTTTCACCCCTCCACTTT.

The chain couples TRBV4-2 to TRBJ2-7; D might be TRBD2 (5 bases). The CDR3 is 15 amino acids. CDR1 is LGHNA and CDR2 is YNFKEQ in the germline V gene. V gave up 4 bases and J gave up 0 bases, with 13 bases separating them. This CDR3 is CASSPLAGDSYEQYF. The CDR3 DNA is TGTGCCAGCAGCCCCCTCGCCGGGGACTCCTACGAGCAGTACTTC.

V usage is TRBV27 and J usage is TRBJ1-1; possibly TRBD1 for D (5 bases). The CDR3 sequence is 16 residues long. The germline gives CDR1 MNHEY, CDR2 SMNVEV (reference sequence). Trimming removed 6 bases at V and 0 bases at J, with 17 bases between. This CDR3 is CASSLRVQGVNTEAFF. As DNA, the CDR3 is TGTGCCAGCAGCCTCAGGGTTCAAGGGGTGAACACTGAAGCTTTCTTT.

The chain carries TRBV5-6 and TRBJ2-5; D gene uncertain. CDR1 is SGHDT, CDR2 YYEEEE, per germline. The CDR3 runs to 13 residues. With 3 bases removed from V and 2 bases from J, the gap between germline ends came to 8 bases. The CDR3 region has the DNA TGTGCCAGCAGCTACGCAAGACAAGAGACCCAGTACTTC. Its protein is CASSYARQETQYF.

This clone has only a few counts. The chain is built from TRBV7-2 and TRBJ2-7; no firm D call. The CDR3 totals 11 residues. Germline V gene sequence: CDR1 SGHTA, CDR2 FQGNSA. V dropped 1 base and J dropped 3 bases, with 1 base sitting between them. Written as DNA, the CDR3 is TGTGCCAGCAGCTTAGTCTACGAGCAGTACTTC. Translated: CASSLVYEQYF.

The chain joins TRBV10-3 to TRBJ1-3; a possible D gene is TRBD1 (5 bases). Trimming shortened V by 3 bases and J by 0 bases, and 9 bases separated the two germline ends. This CDR3 comprises 15 residues. Germline CDR1 is ENHRY and CDR2 is SYGVKD. CDR3 loop: CAISDGANSGNTIYF. The CDR3 nucleotides are TGTGCCATCAGTGATGGGGCCAACTCTGGAAACACCATATATTTT.

This clone was seen only a few times. Other nucleotide sequences in the sample specify the same CDR3. V and J are TRBV6-6 and TRBJ1-1; TRBD1 is a possible D gene (5 bases). The CDR3 runs to 12 residues. V lost 4 bases and J 5 bases, leaving 8 bases between the germline ends. Germline V lookup: CDR1 MNHNY, CDR2 SVGAGI (reference sequence). CDR3 region: CASSLGETEAFF. DNA for the CDR3: TGTGCCAGCAGTTTGGGGGAAACTGAAGCTTTCTTT.

The V call is TRBV5-1, the J call TRBJ2-5, with 10 bases aligning to TRBD2. The CDR3 spans 16 residues. Trimming removed 3 bases from V and 4 bases from J; junction bases left unmatched: 9. The germline V gene has CDR1 SGHRS and CDR2 YFSETQ. DNA of the CDR3: TGCGCCAGCAGCTCTGTAGCGGGGGGCGAAGGAGAGACCCAGTACTTC. This codes for CASSSVAGGEGETQYF.

V is TRBV19 and J is TRBJ2-3, with D uncertain. The CDR3 has 16 amino acids. V gave up 4 bases and J gave up 3 bases, with 17 bases separating them. CDR1 and CDR2 from the germline V gene are LNHDA and SQIVND (reference sequence). Here the CDR3 reads CASSTRTRQKTDTQYF. CDR3 DNA sequence: TGTGCCAGTAGTACTCGGACCCGGCAGAAGACAGATACGCAGTATTTT. The variable domain in full, with the rest retrieved from reference TRBV19 and TRBJ2-3, is DGGITQSPKYLFRKEGQNVTLSCEQNLNHDAMYWYRQDPGQGLRLIYYSQIVNDFQKGDIAEGYSVSREKKESFPLTVTSAQKNPTAFYLCASSTRTRQKTDTQYFGPGTRLTVL.

This chain joins TRBV6-1 and TRBJ1-3, with D possibly TRBD1 on 5 matching bases. Germline V CDR1 and CDR2: MNHNS, SASEGT. CDR3 size: 15 residues. V lost 7 bases and J 0 bases, leaving 13 bases between the germline ends. The CDR3 DNA reads as TGTGCCAGCAAGCGGGACGTGAGCTCTGGAAACACCATATATTTT. Residues: CASKRDVSSGNTIYF.

The gene calls are TRBV25-1 and TRBJ1-6; D is unresolved. In germline, CDR1 is MGHDK, CDR2 SYGVNS. Trimming took off 4 bases at V and 8 bases at J, with 3 bases between the two ends. This CDR3 is built from 11 residues. CDR3 DNA sequence: TGTGCCAGCAGTGGGGATTCACCCCTCCACTTT. This encodes CASSGDSPLHF.

This rearrangement joins TRBV30 to TRBJ1-4, with D tentatively TRBD1 (5 bases). V was cut by 4 bases and J by 7 bases, with 13 bases left in between. CDR1 is GTSNPN and CDR2 is SVGIG in the germline V gene (reference sequence). There are 13 residues in the CDR3. As DNA, the CDR3 is TGTGCCTGGAATAAGGACAAGGGTGAAAAACTGTTTTTT. It encodes CAWNKDKGEKLFF. The full variable domain, rest sourced from reference TRBV30 and TRBJ1-4, is SQTIHQWPATLVQPVGSPLSLECTVEGTSNPNLYWYRQAAGRGLQLLFYSVGIGQISSEVPQNLSASRPQDRQFILSSKKLLLSDSGFYLCAWNKDKGEKLFFGSGTQLSVL.

The V and J genes are TRBV18 and TRBJ2-1, with 13 bases fitting TRBD2. Germline V gives CDR1 KGHSH, CDR2 LQKENI. The CDR3 is 19 residues long. V lost 1 base, J lost 9 bases, and 15 bases stayed unmatched. CDR3: CASSPRGPMGTSGAGEQFF. CDR3 coding DNA: TGTGCCAGCTCACCACGCGGACCTATGGGGACTAGCGGGGCCGGTGAGCAGTTCTTC.

CDR3 coding DNA: TGCGCCAGCAGCGGGACAGGGAAAGAGACCCAGTACTTC. This gives the protein CASSGTGKETQYF. The genes are TRBV5-1 and TRBJ2-5; 9 positions agree with TRBD1. CDR3 length equals 13 residues. The V gene end was trimmed by 4 bases and the J gene end by 3 bases; junction bases not matched to a gene: 1. The germline V gene encodes CDR1 SGHRS and CDR2 YFSETQ.

This sequence joins TRBV19 and TRBJ2-7; D might be TRBD1 or TRBD2, each matching 6 bases. This CDR3 has 14 amino acids. Between the trimmed V and J ends, which lost 5 bases and 3 bases, there was a span of 14 bases. From germline, CDR1 is LNHDA and CDR2 SQIVND (reference sequence). In nucleotides, the CDR3 is TGTGCCAGTAGTTTGGGGGGCCTGATCTACGAGCAGTACTTC. It specifies CASSLGGLIYEQYF.

This clone has just one count. The chain recombines TRBV11-2 with TRBJ2-1; D is possibly TRBD1 or TRBD2 (5 bases each). The CDR3 consists of 12 residues. V shed 5 bases and J shed 10 bases, with 12 bases lying between them. From germline, CDR1 is SGHAT and CDR2 FQNNGV. This CDR3 reads CASSLAGYEQFF. CDR3 DNA: TGTGCCAGCAGCCTAGCAGGGTACGAGCAGTTCTTC. Variable domain in full (rest from reference TRBV11-2 and TRBJ2-1): EAGVAQSPRYKIIEKRQSVAFWCNPISGHATLYWYQQILGQGPKLLIQFQNNGVVDDSQLPKDRFSAERLKGVDSTLKIQPAKLEDSAVYLCASSLAGYEQFFGPGTRLTVL.

The sample holds one count of this clone. The chain couples TRBV12-5 to TRBJ1-1, with D unclear. The germline gives CDR1 LGHNT, CDR2 FRNRAP. V lost 5 bases, J lost 0 bases, and 7 bases lay in between. The CDR3 runs to 13 residues. CDR3 nucleotides: TGTGCTAGTGGTGCTTACATGAACACTGAAGCTTTCTTT. Translated, it gives CASGAYMNTEAFF.

The rearrangement links TRBV19 to TRBJ2-6; D gene ambiguous. V shed 8 bases and J shed 1 base, with 9 bases lying between them. The germline V gene encodes CDR1 LNHDA and CDR2 SQIVND (reference sequence). There are 14 residues in the CDR3. The CDR3 reads CASVSPSGANVLTF. CDR3 nucleotide sequence: TGTGCCAGTGTATCCCCTTCTGGGGCCAACGTCCTGACTTTC.

The J gene is TRBJ1-1, the V gene TRBV5-4; no clear D. V was pared by 0 bases and J by 1 base, with 10 bases between. Germline lookup yields CDR1 SGHNT and CDR2 YYREEE (reference sequence). The CDR3 has 15 residues. This chain's CDR3 is CASSLDSLANTEAFF. CDR3 sequence (DNA): TGTGCCAGCAGCTTGGATTCCCTAGCGAACACTGAAGCTTTCTTT.

Only one count was recorded for this clone. The chain couples TRBV4-3 to TRBJ2-5, with 7 positions matching TRBD1. The CDR3 extends over 16 amino acids. Germline V gene sequence: CDR1 LGHNA, CDR2 YSLEER. V shed 4 bases and J 11 bases; nucleotides not matched to a gene: 19. The CDR3: CASSLMTGTVKDEQYF. The CDR3 DNA sequence: TGCGCCAGCAGCCTCATGACCGGGACAGTGAAAGATGAGCAGTACTTC.

This clone was recorded once. As DNA, the CDR3 is TGCGCCAGCAGCCAAGATTATGGTGAGGAGCAGTTCTTC. As protein: CASSQDYGEEQFF. This chain links TRBV4-3 with TRBJ2-1; D unclear. The germline V and J ends were trimmed by 0 bases and 10 bases, with 10 bases remaining between them. CDR3 size: 13 residues. Germline CDR1 LGHNA, CDR2 YSLEER.

J is TRBJ2-1 and V is TRBV18, with D unclear. The V end was cut by 5 bases, the J end by 8 bases, with 16 bases between. The CDR3 loop spans 14 amino acids. CDR1 and CDR2 from the germline V gene are KGHSH and LQKENI. The CDR3, as DNA: TGTGCCAGCTCAGGGTTTGGCACCTCGGATGAGCAGTTCTTC. Translation: CASSGFGTSDEQFF.